The 2 T cell receptor beta chains given below trace back to one sample, sequenced in a study of cytotoxic CD8 clonotypes in ibrutinib-treated CLL. Profiling relied on immunoSEQ multiplex PCR, and the TCRdb table lists in-frame clones only, not all of them. The sample lists over 150,000 clones, 81% seen once, with around 2% in the top ten. The starting material was PBMCs, obtained after 12 months of ibrutinib treatment. These receptors all stem from a human donor with chronic lymphocytic leukemia.

This sequence joins TRBV6-5 and TRBJ2-1; 10 bases are a match to TRBD1. The germline V gene has CDR1 MNHEY and CDR2 SVGAGI. CDR3 length equals 14 residues. V shed 8 bases, J shed 5 bases, and the junction held 6 bases outside the gene matches. The CDR3 here is CASLDRGRNNEQFF. CDR3 sequence (DNA): TGTGCCAGCCTCGACAGGGGGCGCAACAATGAGCAGTTCTTC.

The chain employs TRBV7-8 and TRBJ2-7; 9 bases are a match to TRBD2. CDR3 length: 14 residues. Trimming at V came to 6 bases and at J to 2 bases, leaving 5 bases not matched to a gene. The germline V gene has CDR1 SGHVS and CDR2 FQNEAQ. The CDR3 region is CASSSASGAYEQYF. DNA of the CDR3: TGTGCCAGCAGTTCTGCTAGCGGGGCCTACGAGCAGTACTTC.